One and the same sample provided the 14 T cell receptor beta chains below, sequenced in a study of beta chain features in type 1 diabetes. The sequenced template was cDNA made from the entire isolated RNA. Repertoires were generated with immunoSEQ multiplex PCR, while TCRdb's copy carries only in-frame clones and drops some. The data contain 200,000 to 250,000 clones, 14% of them singletons. Sequenced material: naive CD4+ T cells from blood. These receptors all come from a middle-aged woman in good health.

The chain carries TRBV6-1 and TRBJ1-2; no clear D. Germline CDR1 MNHNS, CDR2 SASEGT. V was clipped by 8 bases and J by 1 base, with 14 bases between them. This CDR3 region has 14 residues. Here the CDR3 DNA reads TGTGCCAGCGAGAGACAAGTGGTTAACTATGGCTACACCTTC. As protein: CASERQVVNYGYTF.

This chain connects TRBV27 to TRBJ2-3; D perhaps matches TRBD2 (7 bases). V was trimmed by 5 bases and J by 5 bases, leaving 14 bases between them. CDR1 is MNHEY, CDR2 SMNVEV, per germline (reference sequence). This CDR3 is built from 14 residues. CDR3 in DNA: TGTGCCAGCAGTCCCCGGGGGGCCTTAGATACGCAGTATTTT. This encodes CASSPRGALDTQYF.

The chain uses TRBV29-1 and TRBJ1-1; 11 bases match TRBD1. The CDR3 runs to 13 residues. The junction had 5 bases not matched to a gene; V was cut back by 7 bases and J by 4 bases. Germline loops: CDR1 SQVTM, CDR2 ANQGSEA. The CDR3 sequence is CSAEGQGVTEAFF. Here the CDR3 DNA reads TGCAGCGCCGAGGGACAGGGGGTCACTGAAGCTTTCTTT.

The chain carries TRBV7-2 and TRBJ1-2; D might be TRBD1 (5 bases). Germline V gene sequence: CDR1 SGHTA, CDR2 FQGNSA. The CDR3 runs to 14 residues. Between the trimmed V and J ends, which lost 0 bases and 4 bases, there was a span of 9 bases. The CDR3 is CASSLASDSYGYTF. The CDR3 coding sequence is TGTGCCAGCAGCTTAGCGAGCGACAGCTATGGCTACACCTTC.

This clone was seen a few times. The chain has TRBV7-2 and TRBJ2-1; a weak D match, TRBD1 (5 bases). Germline V gives CDR1 SGHTA, CDR2 FQGNSA. With 1 base removed from V and 5 bases from J, the gap between germline ends came to 12 bases. The CDR3 has 15 amino acids. This CDR3 reads CASSLGGPPNNEQFF. In DNA form, the CDR3 reads TGTGCCAGCAGCTTAGGGGGCCCCCCCAACAATGAGCAGTTCTTC.

The CDR3 is CASSGPGRVNQPQHF. The CDR3 nucleotides are TGTGCCAGCAGTGGCCCGGGGAGGGTGAATCAGCCCCAGCATTTT. The rearrangement links TRBV6-1 to TRBJ1-5; D is unclear. V shed 4 bases and J shed 4 bases, with 14 bases lying between them. The CDR3 has 15 amino acids. Germline CDR1 reads MNHNS; CDR2 reads SASEGT.

The rearrangement uses TRBV7-9 and TRBJ1-2; no clear D gene. The CDR3 has 13 residues. Germline V gives CDR1 SEHNR, CDR2 FQNEAQ (reference sequence). V was clipped by 5 bases and J by 8 bases, with 15 bases between them. The chain's CDR3 is CASSQDRGHGYTF. The CDR3, as DNA: TGTGCCAGCAGCCAAGACCGCGGGCACGGCTACACCTTC.

Only a few counts were recorded for this clone. The V gene is TRBV6-5, the J gene TRBJ2-7, with D unclear. Germline CDR1 and CDR2: MNHEY and SVGAGI. CDR3 length: 15 residues. The V gene lost 0 bases and the J gene lost 1 base, with 10 bases spanning the gap. For the CDR3, the DNA is TGTGCCAGCAGTTACTCGCCCTCGACTTCCTACGAGCAGTACTTC. Encoded protein: CASSYSPSTSYEQYF.

The J gene is TRBJ1-1, the V gene TRBV10-3; 7 bases agree with TRBD1. The CDR3 sequence is 15 residues long. CDR1 is ENHRY, CDR2 SYGVKD, per germline. Trimming removed 9 bases from V and 5 bases from J; junction bases left unmatched: 15. CDR3 in amino acids: CAMTGTAGRETEAFF. The CDR3 DNA sequence: TGTGCCATGACGGGGACAGCGGGTCGTGAGACTGAAGCTTTCTTT.

V and J are TRBV7-9 and TRBJ1-2; TRBD1 is a possible D gene (5 bases). Trimming took 3 bases from V and 7 from J, leaving 9 bases between them. Germline CDR1 SEHNR, CDR2 FQNEAQ (reference sequence). The CDR3 contains 12 residues. The CDR3 DNA is TGTGCCAGCAGCTTGGGGGGTGGTGGCTACACCTTC. This encodes CASSLGGGGYTF. The whole variable domain, filled in from reference TRBV7-9 and TRBJ1-2, reads DTGVSQNPRHKITKRGQNVTFRCDPISEHNRLYWYRQTLGQGPEFLTYFQNEAQLEKSRLLSDRFSAERPKGSFSTLEIQRTEQGDSAMYLCASSLGGGGYTFGSGTRLTVV.

This clone was seen a handful of times. This sequence joins TRBV7-9 and TRBJ1-1, with D unclear. The CDR3 has 12 residues. Trimming cost V 1 base and J 5 bases, with 5 bases left between them. Germline CDR1 is SEHNR and CDR2 is FQNEAQ (reference sequence). CDR3 DNA sequence: TGTGCCAGCAGCTTAGAACGGACTGAAGCTTTCTTT. It yields the protein CASSLERTEAFF.

The chain is built from TRBV18 and TRBJ2-7; a weak D match, TRBD1 (5 bases). The V and J ends lost 3 bases and 6 bases respectively, with 15 bases between them. The CDR3 extends over 14 amino acids. From germline, CDR1 is KGHSH and CDR2 LQKENI. For the CDR3, the DNA is TGTGCCAGCTCACCCCACCCGACAGCTGGCGAGCAGTACTTC. Protein: CASSPHPTAGEQYF.

This chain links TRBV5-4 with TRBJ1-4; 7 bases agree with TRBD1. The germline gives CDR1 SGHNT, CDR2 YYREEE (reference sequence). The length of the CDR3 is 15 residues. V was clipped by 9 bases and J by 0 bases; unmatched bases: 8. In DNA form, the CDR3 reads TGTGCCACCGGCGCAGGGGGAGCAACTAATGAAAAACTGTTTTTT. Its translation is CATGAGGATNEKLFF.

The rearrangement links TRBV19 to TRBJ2-5, with 7 positions matching TRBD1. CDR3 length: 14 amino acids. After removal of 7 bases from V and 2 bases from J, the junction contained 7 bases not matched to a gene. Germline values: CDR1 LNHDA, CDR2 SQIVND (reference sequence). CDR3 nucleotide sequence: TGTGCCAGTACCGTGGGACAGAATCAAGAGACCCAGTACTTC. This gives the protein CASTVGQNQETQYF. The complete variable domain, with remaining parts taken from reference TRBV19 and TRBJ2-5, reads DGGITQSPKYLFRKEGQNVTLSCEQNLNHDAMYWYRQDPGQGLRLIYYSQIVNDFQKGDIAEGYSVSREKKESFPLTVTSAQKNPTAFYLCASTVGQNQETQYFGPGTRLLVL.